These 26 T cell receptor beta chains share one sample of origin, sequenced in a study of response to subunit inactivated influenza vaccine. From the RT-PCR reads, TCRdb called clonotypes with MiXCR, one entry per CDR3 protein. Altogether about 650,000 distinct CDR3 sequences are present, approximately 14% being singletons, with the ten largest covering 7.5% to 9%. This material consisted of PBMCs from blood, taken around two weeks before vaccination. These receptors all stem from a middle-aged man who received an inactivated influenza vaccine.

V usage is TRBV10-3 and J usage is TRBJ2-1; TRBD2 matches 7 bases. The germline gives CDR1 ENHRY, CDR2 SYGVKD. The length of the CDR3 is 15 residues. Trimming at V came to 8 bases and at J to 8 bases, leaving 15 bases not matched to a gene. CDR3 sequence reads: CAIGGGRERLDEQFF. The CDR3, as DNA: TGTGCCATCGGGGGGGGACGGGAACGGTTAGATGAGCAGTTCTTC.

With regard to this clonotype: The conserved phenylalanine or tryptophan normally closing the CDR3 is absent here, so this likely arose from a read error. No DNA is shown, since the ends of the CDR3 on it are uncertain; the CDR3 is the one TCRdb lists. The V and J genes are TRBV10-2 and TRBJ2-1; the table's TRBD2 call for D was not verified on the DNA. CDR1 and CDR2 (germline): WSHSY, SAAADI. The CDR3 comprises 13 residues, both ends counted. CDR3 in amino acids: CASRSSAGRSLAL.

V gene TRBV20-1 combines with J gene TRBJ2-5, with D uncertain. CDR1 and CDR2 from the germline V gene are DFQATT and SNEGSKA (reference sequence). V was trimmed by 0 bases and J by 2 bases, leaving 7 bases between them. The CDR3 is 13 residues long. CDR3 DNA sequence: TGCAGTGCTAGAGACCCGGAACAAGAGACCCAGTACTTC. Its translation is CSARDPEQETQYF.

The chain recombines TRBV12-3 or TRBV12-4 with TRBJ2-3; either TRBD1 or TRBD2 may fit D (6 bases each). V lost 8 bases and J lost 7, with 19 bases in between. This CDR3 is 14 amino acids long. The CDR3 DNA sequence: TGTGCCAGCCGCTTCGGACCGGGGGCGAATACGCAGTATTTT. It encodes CASRFGPGANTQYF.

The sample holds many counts of this clonotype. The J gene is TRBJ2-1, the V gene TRBV24-1; D is possibly TRBD1 (6 bases). Germline loops: CDR1 KGHDR, CDR2 SFDVKD. Trimming shortened V by 4 bases and J by 0 bases, and 12 bases separated the two germline ends. This CDR3 comprises 16 residues. The CDR3 nucleotides are TGTGCCACCAGTGACCCTGGACAGAGCTCCTACAATGAGCAGTTCTTC. Translated: CATSDPGQSSYNEQFF.

The chain carries TRBV20-1 and TRBJ1-6; TRBD1 might be the D (5 bases). Looked up from germline, CDR1 is DFQATT and CDR2 is SNEGSKA (reference sequence). With 3 bases removed from V and 2 bases from J, the gap between germline ends came to 14 bases. The CDR3 is made up of 16 amino acids. The CDR3 loop reads CSARDTGSTYNSPLHF. The CDR3 DNA is TGCAGTGCTAGGGACACAGGAAGTACCTATAATTCACCCCTCCACTTT.

The chain couples TRBV30 to TRBJ2-5; D might be TRBD2 (5 bases). CDR1 is GTSNPN, CDR2 SVGIG, per germline (reference sequence). This CDR3 is built from 14 residues. The V and J ends lost 3 bases and 2 bases respectively, with 13 bases between them. The CDR3 sequence is CAWSALERQETQYF. For the CDR3, the DNA is TGTGCCTGGAGCGCCCTAGAGCGGCAAGAGACCCAGTACTTC.

This clonotype has ten or more counts. The J gene is TRBJ2-5, the V gene TRBV28; 7 bases align to TRBD1. The CDR3 sequence is 17 residues long. Trimming cost V 1 base and J 3 bases; bases outside gene matches: 11. Looked up from germline, CDR1 is MDHEN and CDR2 is SYDVKM. The CDR3 DNA sequence: TGTGCCAGCAGTTTATCCCGTCTAAGGGGGCGCGAAGAGACCCAGTACTTC. This gives the protein CASSLSRLRGREETQYF.

CDR3 region: CASSLYTFNQPQHF. The DNA of the CDR3 is TGTGCCAGCAGTTTATACACCTTCAATCAGCCCCAGCATTTT. The chain recombines TRBV12-3 or TRBV12-4 with TRBJ1-5; D gene ambiguous. V lost 2 bases and J lost 3, with 8 bases in between. The CDR3 has 14 amino acids.

The genes are TRBV6-4 and TRBJ1-6; tentatively, D is TRBD1 (5 bases). This CDR3 region has 14 residues. Trimming stripped 2 bases from V and 10 bases from J, with 12 bases between. Per germline, CDR1 MRHNA and CDR2 SNTAGT. The CDR3 DNA follows: TGTGCCAGCAGTGACGGGCTAGGGGACTCACCCCTCCACTTT. Protein product: CASSDGLGDSPLHF.

The J gene is TRBJ2-3, the V gene TRBV13; perhaps TRBD2 as D (6 bases). Germline CDR1 and CDR2: PRHDT and FYEKMQ (reference sequence). V lost 5 bases to trimming and J lost 4 bases, with 13 bases between them. The CDR3 covers 14 residues. The CDR3: CASSAEQRADTQYF. For the CDR3, the DNA is TGTGCCAGCAGCGCCGAACAGCGGGCAGATACGCAGTATTTT.

The CDR3 region has the DNA TGCAGTGCGGAAGCCCCAAAACGTGGGACTGAAGCTTTCTTT. It codes for CSAEAPKRGTEAFF. This chain joins TRBV20-1 and TRBJ1-1; the D is unclear. Trimming took off 6 bases at V and 5 bases at J, with 19 bases between the two ends. Per germline, CDR1 DFQATT and CDR2 SNEGSKA (reference sequence). The CDR3 is 14 amino acids.

In its sample, this clonotype was seen a few times. This chain connects TRBV20-1 to TRBJ2-5, with 13 nucleotides matching TRBD2. This CDR3 has 17 amino acids. Losses at the gene ends were 6 bases for V and 1 base for J; bases not matched to a gene: 11. Germline assignment: CDR1 DFQATT and CDR2 SNEGSKA (reference sequence). The CDR3 spells CSANRTSGRKRQETQYF. DNA for the CDR3: TGCAGTGCCAATAGGACTAGCGGGAGAAAACGCCAAGAGACCCAGTACTTC.

The genes are TRBV18 and TRBJ2-4; possibly TRBD1 for D (6 bases). Looked up from germline, CDR1 is KGHSH and CDR2 is LQKENI. The ends were cut back, 0 bases at V and 4 bases at J, with 7 bases in the middle. CDR3 length: 14 residues. CDR3 residues: CASSPPQGKNIQYF. The CDR3 coding sequence is TGTGCCAGCTCACCACCGCAGGGGAAAAACATTCAGTACTTC.

This clonotype came up once. The CDR3 bases are TGTGCCAGCAGTTTATCGGCCCATAGAGCTAACTATGGCTACACCTTC. This gives the protein CASSLSAHRANYGYTF. The chain uses TRBV27 and TRBJ1-2, with D uncertain. This CDR3 comprises 16 residues. V was pared by 0 bases and J by 0 bases, with 11 bases between. Germline CDR1 and CDR2: MNHEY and SMNVEV (reference sequence).

In its sample, this clonotype was seen a few times. The V and J genes are TRBV9 and TRBJ2-7; D possibly uses TRBD1 or TRBD2 (5 bases each). CDR3 length equals 17 residues. V lost 0 bases and J lost 3, with 19 bases in between. CDR1 is SGDLS, CDR2 YYNGEE, per germline. This CDR3 is CASSVGGSIGAVYEQYF. The CDR3 DNA reads as TGTGCCAGCAGCGTAGGGGGTTCGATCGGGGCCGTCTACGAGCAGTACTTC.

To note about this clonotype: A read error may produce the germline difference seen at one junction end. This sequence joins TRBV5-1 and TRBJ2-2; TRBD1 agrees at 8 bases. The germline V gene has CDR1 SGHRS and CDR2 YFSETQ. The CDR3 contains 16 residues. CDR3 region: CASSFSIDRGTGKLFF. The CDR3 region has the DNA TGCGCCAGCAGCTTCTCCATAGACAGGGGAACCGGGAAGCTGTTTTTT. The whole variable domain, remainder taken from reference TRBV5-1 and TRBJ2-2, is KAGVTQTPRYLIKTRGQQVTLSCSPISGHRSVSWYQQTPGQGLQFLFEYFSETQRNKGNFPGRFSGRQFSNSRSEMNVSTLELGDSALYLCASSFSIDRGTGKLFFGEGSRLTVL.

This clonotype was counted ten times or more. The chain couples TRBV9 to TRBJ1-3; possible D gene TRBD1, 6 bases. Germline V gene sequence: CDR1 SGDLS, CDR2 YYNGEE. The V end was cut by 0 bases, the J end by 2 bases, with 15 bases between. This CDR3 spans 17 amino acids. The CDR3 sequence is CASSVAGTGYTGNTIYF. The CDR3 DNA is TGTGCCAGCAGCGTAGCTGGTACAGGGTATACTGGAAACACCATATATTTT. Drawing the rest from reference TRBV9 and TRBJ1-3, the complete variable domain is DSGVTQTPKHLITATGQRVTLRCSPRSGDLSVYWYQQSLDQGLQFLIQYYNGEERAKGNILERFSAQQFPDLHSELNLSSLELGDSALYFCASSVAGTGYTGNTIYFGEGSWLTVV.

The chain employs TRBV9 and TRBJ2-5; TRBD1 matches 10 bases. The germline CDR1 and CDR2 sequences are SGDLS and YYNGEE. V lost 2 bases, J lost 1 base, and 8 bases stayed unmatched. This CDR3 is built from 17 residues. The CDR3 here is CASSVGLGQGLQETQYF. In DNA form, the CDR3 reads TGTGCCAGCAGCGTCGGCCTGGGACAGGGGCTCCAAGAGACCCAGTACTTC. The whole variable domain, remainder taken from reference TRBV9 and TRBJ2-5, is DSGVTQTPKHLITATGQRVTLRCSPRSGDLSVYWYQQSLDQGLQFLIQYYNGEERAKGNILERFSAQQFPDLHSELNLSSLELGDSALYFCASSVGLGQGLQETQYFGPGTRLLVL.

The V gene is TRBV20-1, the J gene TRBJ2-7; 7 bases line up with TRBD1. With V trimmed by 0 bases and J by 3 bases, 5 bases remained unmatched. The CDR3 sequence is 14 residues long. CDR1 and CDR2 from the germline V gene are DFQATT and SNEGSKA (reference sequence). The CDR3 sequence: CSARDTNRGYEQYF. CDR3 bases: TGCAGTGCTAGAGATACGAACAGGGGCTACGAGCAGTACTTC.

This chain joins TRBV20-1 and TRBJ2-3; 8 bases fit TRBD2. From germline, CDR1 is DFQATT and CDR2 SNEGSKA (reference sequence). Trimming at V came to 4 bases and at J to 4 bases, leaving 4 bases not matched to a gene. The length of the CDR3 is 13 residues. This chain's CDR3 is CSAIAGPSDTQYF. CDR3 DNA sequence: TGCAGTGCTATAGCGGGACCGTCAGATACGCAGTATTTT.

This clonotype was counted only a few times. The V and J genes are TRBV11-2 and TRBJ2-7; 12 nucleotides line up with TRBD2. CDR1 is SGHAT, CDR2 FQNNGV, per germline. CDR3 length equals 16 residues. V dropped 0 bases and J dropped 6; count of bases not matched to a gene: 6. CDR3: CASSLESRTSGAEQYF. CDR3 nucleotides: TGTGCCAGCAGCTTAGAATCGCGGACTAGCGGGGCCGAGCAGTACTTC.

This clonotype was seen a handful of times. The chain carries TRBV3-1 and TRBJ2-5; D gene ambiguous. Germline V gene sequence: CDR1 LGHDT, CDR2 YNNKEL (reference sequence). There are 13 residues in the CDR3. The V end was cut by 4 bases, the J end by 7 bases, with 13 bases between. The CDR3 loop reads CASSRLLSGTQYF. CDR3 sequence (DNA): TGTGCCAGCAGCCGATTGCTTTCCGGGACCCAGTACTTC.

Ten or more counts support this clonotype. This chain connects TRBV7-9 to TRBJ2-1, with TRBD2 identical over 10 bases. CDR3 length: 13 amino acids. Trimming cost V 11 bases and J 6 bases; bases outside gene matches: 7. Germline V CDR1 and CDR2: SEHNR, FQNEAQ (reference sequence). The CDR3 is CASSPSGSNEQFF. CDR3 DNA: TGTGCCTCCTCTCCTAGCGGGAGCAATGAGCAGTTCTTC. The full variable domain, in which reference TRBV7-9 and TRBJ2-1 provide the parts outside the CDR3, is DTGVSQNPRHKITKRGQNVTFRCDPISEHNRLYWYRQTLGQGPEFLTYFQNEAQLEKSRLLSDRFSAERPKGSFSTLEIQRTEQGDSAMYLCASSPSGSNEQFFGPGTRLTVL.

The chain combines TRBV4-1 with TRBJ2-4; D is unresolved. The CDR3 loop spans 14 amino acids. The germline V gene encodes CDR1 MGHRA and CDR2 YSYEKL. The V gene lost 8 bases and the J gene lost 1 base, with 12 bases spanning the gap. DNA of the CDR3: TGCGCCAGCCGCTTATCCCCGGCCAAAAACATTCAGTACTTC. This sequence encodes CASRLSPAKNIQYF.

This clonotype was observed many times. The chain combines TRBV12-3 or TRBV12-4 with TRBJ2-7; D is tentatively TRBD1 or TRBD2 (5 bases each). This CDR3 has 13 residues. Trimming pared 5 bases from V and 0 bases from J, leaving 8 bases between. The DNA of the CDR3 is TGTGCCAGCAGTCCGGGACGCTCCTACGAGCAGTACTTC. Protein sequence: CASSPGRSYEQYF.